Presented here are 19 T cell receptor beta chains from one specimen sequenced in a study of cytomegalovirus exposure and HLA in healthy donors. Both 60 Vbeta primers and 13 Jbeta primers went into the PCR. Sequencing used immunoSEQ multiplex PCR; TCRdb keeps in-frame clones, though not all of them. The sample has more than 110,000 clones; 8.5% to 10% are singletons. The sequenced material came from PBMCs. The receptors stem from a man aged 50 to 59 in good health and CMV-seronegative.

The rearrangement joins TRBV18 to TRBJ2-1, with TRBD2 as a possible D gene (6 bases). CDR3 length equals 16 residues. V gave up 0 bases and J gave up 0 bases, with 9 bases separating them. From germline, CDR1 is KGHSH and CDR2 LQKENI. CDR3 bases: TGTGCCAGCTCACCACCTTGGGGAGGCTCCTACAATGAGCAGTTCTTC. Its translation: CASSPPWGGSYNEQFF.

This clone was observed a few times. The rearrangement links TRBV10-2 to TRBJ1-2; 10 positions agree with TRBD1. In germline, CDR1 is WSHSY, CDR2 SAAADI. This CDR3 has 16 residues. V shed 5 bases, J shed 2 bases, and the junction held 8 bases outside the gene matches. CDR3 in DNA: TGCGCCAGCAGTACATCCGGACAGGGGGGGAACTATGGCTACACCTTC. Encoded protein: CASSTSGQGGNYGYTF.

CDR3 residues: CAILSTGGLSYEQYF. For the CDR3, the DNA is TGTGCCATCTTAAGTACAGGGGGCCTTTCATACGAGCAGTACTTC. The rearrangement joins TRBV10-3 to TRBJ2-5; 9 bases are shared with TRBD1. The J call may be wrong; the DNA end is better matched by TRBJ2-7. Germline V gives CDR1 ENHRY, CDR2 SYGVKD. The CDR3 is 15 residues long.

This chain joins TRBV19 and TRBJ1-4; D not resolved. CDR1 LNHDA and CDR2 SQIVND come from the germline V gene (reference sequence). V was shortened by 5 bases and J by 8 bases, with 12 bases between the two germline ends. The CDR3 runs 13 residues. The CDR3 region has the DNA TGTGCCAGTAGTTTCCAAGGAGGCGAAAAACTGTTTTTT. Encoded protein: CASSFQGGEKLFF.

The rearrangement links TRBV6-6 to TRBJ1-3; TRBD1 agrees at 8 bases. The CDR3 sequence is 16 residues long. V was clipped by 4 bases and J by 1 base; unmatched bases: 6. Per germline, CDR1 MNHNY and CDR2 SVGAGI (reference sequence). CDR3 sequence (DNA): TGTGCCAGCAGTTTCAGTCGGACAGGGTCTGGAAACACCATATATTTT. As protein: CASSFSRTGSGNTIYF.

This clone was seen a few times. The chain uses TRBV7-8 and TRBJ2-5, with D possibly matching TRBD1 (5 bases). CDR1 is SGHVS and CDR2 is FQNEAQ in the germline V gene. V lost 2 bases to trimming and J lost 5 bases, with 15 bases between them. The CDR3 contains 15 residues. The CDR3 protein is CASSLLGRDGETQYF. Written as DNA, the CDR3 is TGTGCCAGCAGCTTATTGGGCAGGGATGGGGAGACCCAGTACTTC.

This chain uses TRBV5-4 with TRBJ2-3; 7 bases align to TRBD1. With V trimmed by 3 bases and J by 3 bases, 4 bases remained unmatched. The CDR3 is 14 amino acids. CDR1 SGHNT and CDR2 YYREEE come from the germline V gene (reference sequence). CDR3 DNA: TGTGCCAGCAGCTACAGGGGCCCTACAGATACGCAGTATTTT. Its translation: CASSYRGPTDTQYF.

This clone was detected only a few times. A far larger clone is a single base away, which makes a read error likely. Other DNA variants within this sample encode the same CDR3. CDR3 in amino acids: CASSYQGRDTQYF. The DNA for the CDR3 is TGCGCCAGCAGTTACCAGGGGAGAGATACGCAGTATTTT. The chain is built from TRBV6-6 and TRBJ2-3; D perhaps matches TRBD1 (6 bases). This CDR3 region has 13 residues. The germline CDR1 and CDR2 sequences are MNHNY and SVGAGI (reference sequence).

The chain couples TRBV30 to TRBJ2-1, with 9 bases lining up with TRBD2. Germline V gene lookup returns CDR1 GTSNPN and CDR2 SVGIG (reference sequence). There are 16 residues in the CDR3. The ends lost 0 bases at V and 7 bases at J; junction bases unmatched: 10. The CDR3: CAWSVGLAGTMNEQFF. CDR3 coding DNA: TGTGCCTGGAGTGTAGGGCTAGCGGGAACTATGAATGAGCAGTTCTTC. The complete variable domain, with remaining parts taken from reference TRBV30 and TRBJ2-1, reads SQTIHQWPATLVQPVGSPLSLECTVEGTSNPNLYWYRQAAGRGLQLLFYSVGIGQISSEVPQNLSASRPQDRQFILSSKKLLLSDSGFYLCAWSVGLAGTMNEQFFGPGTRLTVL.

This clone occurred a few times. This chain's CDR3 is CASSSRDRTYEQYF. The CDR3 nucleotides are TGTGCCAGCAGTTCTCGGGACAGGACCTACGAGCAGTACTTC. The chain uses TRBV5-4 and TRBJ2-7, with 8 positions matching TRBD1. The CDR3 length is 14 residues. J lost 2 bases, V lost 5 bases, and 6 bases had no gene match. CDR1 is SGHNT and CDR2 is YYREEE in the germline V gene (reference sequence).

This clone was seen only a few times. The V call is TRBV29-1, the J call TRBJ1-2; 10 bases are a match to TRBD1. Germline values: CDR1 SQVTM, CDR2 ANQGSEA. This CDR3 has 14 amino acids. V shed 6 bases, J shed 3 bases, and the junction held 7 bases outside the gene matches. In DNA form, the CDR3 reads TGCAGCGTCCCACGGGACAGGGGCGACTATGGCTACACCTTC. This gives the protein CSVPRDRGDYGYTF.

For this clone: This sample includes further DNA sequences coding for the same CDR3. The CDR3 loop is CASSPGLAGDNEQFF. CDR3 nucleotide sequence: TGCGCCAGCAGCCCCGGACTAGCGGGAGACAATGAGCAGTTCTTC. V usage is TRBV5-1 and J usage is TRBJ2-1, with 13 bases identical to TRBD2. V lost 4 bases, J lost 5 bases, and 3 bases stayed unmatched. Germline V CDR1 and CDR2: SGHRS, YFSETQ. The CDR3 totals 15 residues.

Concerning this clone: Other DNA sequences in the sample encode the same CDR3. This chain joins TRBV7-9 and TRBJ1-1; the D gene is possibly TRBD1 (5 bases). The CDR3 runs to 14 residues. Germline CDR1 SEHNR, CDR2 FQNEAQ (reference sequence). Trimming stripped 3 bases from V and 1 base from J, with 9 bases between. The CDR3 DNA sequence: TGTGCCAGCAGCTTGTCCCAGGGGAACACTGAAGCTTTCTTT. Translating it yields CASSLSQGNTEAFF.

Only a few counts were recorded for this clone. The chain has TRBV4-2 and TRBJ1-1; D remains unclear. V was cut by 0 bases and J by 3 bases, with 11 bases left in between. The CDR3 totals 15 residues. CDR1 is LGHNA, CDR2 YNFKEQ, per germline. CDR3 residues: CASSQENVADTEAFF. The CDR3 bases are TGTGCCAGCAGCCAAGAAAATGTGGCGGACACTGAAGCTTTCTTT.

This chain connects TRBV14 to TRBJ2-7, with 10 bases identical to TRBD2. The CDR3 runs to 18 residues. Germline CDR1 SGHDN, CDR2 FVKESK. Trimming took 3 bases from V and 5 from J; bases not matched to a gene: 16. CDR3 DNA: TGTGCCAGCAGCCAGAAAAAGACTAGCGGGTACCCAAGGGACGAGCAGTACTTC. Translated, it gives CASSQKKTSGYPRDEQYF.

J is TRBJ2-1 and V is TRBV2; D might be TRBD2 (5 bases). Germline V CDR1 and CDR2: SNHLY, FYNNEI. CDR3 length: 13 residues. The V end was cut by 4 bases, the J end by 8 bases, with 12 bases between. This CDR3 reads CASSASGGHEQFF. The CDR3 DNA follows: TGTGCCAGCAGTGCCTCCGGCGGGCATGAGCAGTTCTTC.

This clone was recorded a few times. The chain employs TRBV27 and TRBJ1-5; D is undetermined. V lost 4 bases, J lost 0 bases, and 19 bases lay in between. The CDR3 is 18 amino acids. Germline CDR1 reads MNHEY; CDR2 reads SMNVEV (reference sequence). CDR3: CASSSTDSRRTSNQPQHF. CDR3 nucleotide sequence: TGTGCCAGCAGTTCGACGGACTCAAGGAGGACTAGCAATCAGCCCCAGCATTTT.

This rearrangement joins TRBV15 to TRBJ2-3, with a weak D call TRBD1 (8 bases). This CDR3 region has 17 residues. Germline V gives CDR1 LNHNV, CDR2 YYDKDF (reference sequence). Trimming pared 3 bases from V and 5 bases from J, leaving 21 bases between. CDR3 protein: CATSSDRGGEDGDTQYF. CDR3 nucleotides: TGTGCCACCAGCAGCGACAGGGGAGGGGAGGATGGAGATACGCAGTATTTT.

The chain is built from TRBV6-5 and TRBJ2-5; 8 positions agree with TRBD2. TRBJ2-7 matches the DNA end more closely, so the J call is doubtful. Germline assignment: CDR1 MNHEY and CDR2 SVGAGI. This CDR3 has 14 amino acids. CDR3 coding DNA: TGTGCCAGCAGAAAACTAGCGGAGTACTACGAGCAGTACTTC. Amino acid sequence: CASRKLAEYYEQYF.